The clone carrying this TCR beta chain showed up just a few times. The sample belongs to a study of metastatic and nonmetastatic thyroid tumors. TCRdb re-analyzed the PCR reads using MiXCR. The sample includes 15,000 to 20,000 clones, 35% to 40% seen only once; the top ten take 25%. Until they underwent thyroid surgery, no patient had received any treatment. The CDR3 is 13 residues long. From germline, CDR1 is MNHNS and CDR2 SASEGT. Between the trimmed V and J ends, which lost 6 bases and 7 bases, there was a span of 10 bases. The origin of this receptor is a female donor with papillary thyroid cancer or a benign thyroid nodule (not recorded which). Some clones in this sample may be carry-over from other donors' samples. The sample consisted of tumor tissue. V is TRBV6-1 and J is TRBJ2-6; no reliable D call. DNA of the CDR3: TGTGCCAGCAGGGTCCAGGCCGCCAACGTCCTGACTTTC. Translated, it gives CASRVQAANVLTF.